The present T cell receptor (beta chain) was sequenced within a study of blood T cell repertoires in COVID-19. Study overall: The samples span acute and convalescent COVID-19 from the United States, Italy and Spain. T cells, B-cell-depleted T cells, or PBMCs provided the cDNA or gDNA that served as material.

Germline V CDR1 and CDR2: SGHRS, YFSETQ. Losses at the gene ends were 4 bases for V and 2 bases for J; bases not matched to a gene: 4. The CDR3 loop spans 14 amino acids. Produced via immunoSEQ multiplex PCR; TCRdb's table is partial and in-frame only. Of roughly 50,000 clones listed, 90% are singletons. The V gene is TRBV5-1, the J gene TRBJ2-3; the match to TRBD1 covers 7 bases. Sequenced: peripheral blood. The origin of this receptor is a man aged 45-65 years with acute or convalescent COVID-19. The DNA of the CDR3 is TGCGCCAGCAGCCTCGGACAGGACACAGATACGCAGTATTTT. This encodes CASSLGQDTDTQYF.